This TCR beta chain was sequenced in a study of CD8 T cells in ankylosing spondylitis. Comment on this clonotype: What it recognizes is unknown.

TCRdb re-derived calls from the 5' RACE reads in MiXCR, one entry per CDR3 protein. The sample holds approximately 150,000 distinct CDR3 sequences, around a tenth seen once. Study findings and constraints: Typical of ankylosing spondylitis blood, it appeared, was a TCR beta motif of about eight highly homologous variants.

The V and J ends lost 2 bases and 3 bases respectively, with 6 bases between them. CDR3 size: 13 residues. Germline assignment: CDR1 MNHNY and CDR2 SVGAGI (reference sequence). The clonotype was recovered from a female donor with ankylosing spondylitis or in good health (not recorded which). Sequenced: blood, either unsorted or a sorted T cell fraction (not recorded which). The chain is built from TRBV6-6 and TRBJ2-3, with D unclear. CDR3 DNA: TGTGCCAGCAGTTACGGAGTAACAGATACGCAGTATTTT. Translated, it gives CASSYGVTDTQYF.